This T cell receptor (beta chain) stems from a study of blood T cells in healthy people across ages. Broader study findings: Diversity of TCR beta per million T cells declined in a roughly linear way with age.

It was with a sample-barcoded 5' primer and a J-beta primer mix that a second PCR of about 6 to 12 cycles was run. MiXCR was run by TCRdb on the 5' RACE reads, yielding one entry per CDR3 protein. The sample includes 1,300,000 or so distinct CDR3 sequences, around 59% of them seen just once. PBMCs were isolated at a quantity of at least 6 million per sample. CDR1 is SQVTM and CDR2 is ANQGSEA in the germline V gene. With 1 base removed from V and 7 bases from J, the gap between germline ends came to 17 bases. This CDR3 has 14 amino acids. Turning to this clonotype: As yet, its antigen is unknown.

The source is a man between 18 and 35 years old in good health. The rearrangement joins TRBV29-1 to TRBJ2-7; D remains unclear. The specimen sequenced was blood. CDR3 region: CSVEGPQTRNEQYF. CDR3 nucleotides: TGCAGCGTTGAAGGACCCCAAACCAGGAATGAGCAGTACTTC.